This T cell receptor (beta chain) was observed in a study of T cell responses to AZD1222 COVID-19 vaccine. General study results and limits: Reports say nearly half of spike-specific TCRs go after unmutated variant regions. Two AZD1222 doses significantly raised spike-specific TCR breadth and depth over controls.

The J segment lost 8 bases and the V segment lost 4 bases, leaving 10 bases of the junction unmatched. Per germline, CDR1 LGHDT and CDR2 YNNKEL (reference sequence). The CDR3 sequence is 16 residues long. Profiled with immunoSEQ multiplex PCR; TCRdb holds only in-frame clones, not every one. The data hold roughly 83,000 clones, with roughly 82% observed a single time. With respect to this clone: What it recognizes is unknown.

The TCR originated in an adult in good health. The sample was peripheral blood, taken on day 0 of AZD1222 vaccination. J is TRBJ2-1 and V is TRBV3-1 (or the pseudogene TRBV3-2); 11 bases map to TRBD2. The CDR3, as DNA: TGTGCCAGCAGCCTCGCAGGACTAGCGGGTGGAGATGAGCAGTTCTTC. Translation gives CASSLAGLAGGDEQFF.